These 5 T cell receptor beta chains share one sample of origin, sequenced in a study of OX40 agonist ivuxolimab in advanced cancers. The assay was immunoSEQ multiplex PCR, and TCRdb's table has in-frame clones only and misses some. The sample records roughly 77,000 clones, roughly 92% being singletons. Sequencing used CD4+ or CD8+ T cells sorted from blood, obtained in a trial of the OX40 agonist ivuxolimab. The source is an adult with an advanced solid tumor such as melanoma, head and neck, liver or kidney cancer.

V is TRBV5-1 and J is TRBJ1-4; no definite D call. The CDR3 consists of 14 residues. CDR1 is SGHRS and CDR2 is YFSETQ in the germline V gene. The ends were cut back, 10 bases at V and 8 bases at J, with 21 bases in the middle. Here the CDR3 DNA reads TGCGCCCCAAGAACCCGCGCGACGGGGGAAAAACTGTTTTTT. Translated, it gives CAPRTRATGEKLFF.

This chain joins TRBV5-5 and TRBJ2-1, with 7 nucleotides matching TRBD2. CDR3 length equals 15 residues. The trim removed 4 bases at V and 12 bases at J, leaving 16 bases unmatched. Germline V lookup: CDR1 SGHKS, CDR2 YYEKEE (reference sequence). CDR3 sequence (DNA): TGTGCCAGCAGCCCAACTTTTAGGGCGGGGGTTGGGCAGTTCTTC. Protein sequence: CASSPTFRAGVGQFF.

The J gene is TRBJ1-4, the V gene TRBV9; 8 nucleotides align to TRBD1. This CDR3 has 15 residues. Germline CDR1 is SGDLS and CDR2 is YYNGEE. V gave up 4 bases and J gave up 6 bases; unmatched junction bases: 8. Written as DNA, the CDR3 is TGTGCCAGCAGCTATACAGGGGGGCGGGATGAAAAACTGTTTTTT. This codes for CASSYTGGRDEKLFF. The entire variable domain, with the rest obtained from reference TRBV9 and TRBJ1-4, is as follows: DSGVTQTPKHLITATGQRVTLRCSPRSGDLSVYWYQQSLDQGLQFLIQYYNGEERAKGNILERFSAQQFPDLHSELNLSSLELGDSALYFCASSYTGGRDEKLFFGSGTQLSVL.

This clone was seen once. The rearrangement links TRBV5-1 to TRBJ1-2; D remains unclear. CDR3 length: 14 amino acids. The ends were cut back, 0 bases at V and 4 bases at J, with 10 bases in the middle. Germline loops: CDR1 SGHRS, CDR2 YFSETQ. The CDR3 region has the DNA TGCGCCAGCAGCTTGGGAGGTCAGGCCTATGGCTACACCTTC. This sequence encodes CASSLGGQAYGYTF.

J is TRBJ1-4 and V is TRBV19, with TRBD1 matching over 8 bases. The CDR3 spans 16 residues. In germline, CDR1 is LNHDA, CDR2 SQIVND (reference sequence). J gave up 1 base and V 7 bases, and 8 bases lay outside the gene matches. The CDR3, as DNA: TGTGCCAGTACCAAGGACAGGGAGGGAACTAATGAAAAACTGTTTTTT. Its translation: CASTKDREGTNEKLFF.